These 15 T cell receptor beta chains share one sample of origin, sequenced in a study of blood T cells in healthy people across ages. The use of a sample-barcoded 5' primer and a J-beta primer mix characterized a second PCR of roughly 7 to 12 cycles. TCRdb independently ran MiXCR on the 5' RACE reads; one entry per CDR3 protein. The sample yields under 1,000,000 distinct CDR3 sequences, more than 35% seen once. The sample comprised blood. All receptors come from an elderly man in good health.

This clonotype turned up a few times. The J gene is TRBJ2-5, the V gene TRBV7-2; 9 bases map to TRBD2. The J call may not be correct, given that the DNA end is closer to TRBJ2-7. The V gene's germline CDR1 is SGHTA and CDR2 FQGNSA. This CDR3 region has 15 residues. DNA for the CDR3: TGTGCCAGCAGCTTAGGGGTAGCGGGGGTCCACGAGCAGTACTTC. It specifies CASSLGVAGVHEQYF.

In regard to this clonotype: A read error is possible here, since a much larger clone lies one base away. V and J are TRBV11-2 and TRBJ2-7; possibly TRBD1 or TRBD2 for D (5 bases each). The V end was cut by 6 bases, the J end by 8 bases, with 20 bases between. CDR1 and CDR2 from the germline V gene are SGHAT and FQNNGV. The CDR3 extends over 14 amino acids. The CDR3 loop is CASRPTGGGPKQYF. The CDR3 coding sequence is TGTGCCAGCAGACCTACAGGAGGAGGCCCCAAGCAGTACTTC.

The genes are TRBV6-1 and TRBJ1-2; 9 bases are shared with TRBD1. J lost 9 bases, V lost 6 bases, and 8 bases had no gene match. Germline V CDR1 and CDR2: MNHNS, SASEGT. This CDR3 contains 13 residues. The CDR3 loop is CASSGDRARSYTF. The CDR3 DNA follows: TGTGCCAGCAGCGGGGACAGGGCCAGAAGCTACACCTTC.

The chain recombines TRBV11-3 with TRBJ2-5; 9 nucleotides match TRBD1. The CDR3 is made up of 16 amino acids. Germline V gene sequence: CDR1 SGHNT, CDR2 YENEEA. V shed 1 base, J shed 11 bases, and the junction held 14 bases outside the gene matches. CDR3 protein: CASSLARDRAYNEQYF. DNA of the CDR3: TGTGCCAGCAGCTTAGCCCGGGACAGGGCATACAATGAGCAGTACTTC.

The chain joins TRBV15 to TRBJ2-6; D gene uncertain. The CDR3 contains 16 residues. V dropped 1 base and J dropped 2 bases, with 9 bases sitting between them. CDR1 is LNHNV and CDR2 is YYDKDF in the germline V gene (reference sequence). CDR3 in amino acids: CATSRGVAAGANVLTF. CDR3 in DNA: TGTGCCACCAGCAGAGGCGTGGCGGCTGGGGCCAACGTCCTGACTTTC.

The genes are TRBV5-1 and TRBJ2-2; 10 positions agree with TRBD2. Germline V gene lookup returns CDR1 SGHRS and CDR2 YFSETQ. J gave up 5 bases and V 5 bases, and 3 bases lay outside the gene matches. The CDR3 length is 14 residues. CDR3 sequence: CASSKREGTGELFF. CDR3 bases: TGCGCCAGCAGTAAGCGGGAGGGGACCGGGGAGCTGTTTTTT.

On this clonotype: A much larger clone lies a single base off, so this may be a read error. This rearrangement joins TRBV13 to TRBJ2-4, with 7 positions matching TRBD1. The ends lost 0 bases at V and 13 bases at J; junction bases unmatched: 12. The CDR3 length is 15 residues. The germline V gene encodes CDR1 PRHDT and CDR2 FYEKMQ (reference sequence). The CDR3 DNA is TGTGCCAGCAGCTTAGGCGAGGGGGCCTCCTACGGGCAGTACTTC. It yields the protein CASSLGEGASYGQYF.

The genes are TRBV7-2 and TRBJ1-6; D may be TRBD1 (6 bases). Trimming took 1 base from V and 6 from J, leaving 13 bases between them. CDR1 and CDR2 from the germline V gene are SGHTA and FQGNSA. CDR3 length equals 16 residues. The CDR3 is CASSLEGGAGNSPLHF. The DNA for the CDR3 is TGTGCCAGCAGCTTAGAAGGGGGGGCTGGTAATTCACCCCTCCACTTT.

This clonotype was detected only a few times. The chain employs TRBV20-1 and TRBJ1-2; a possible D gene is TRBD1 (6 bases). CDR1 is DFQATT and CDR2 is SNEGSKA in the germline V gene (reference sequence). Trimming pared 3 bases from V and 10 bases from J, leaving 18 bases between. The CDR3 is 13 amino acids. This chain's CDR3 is CSARTTGSFFYTF. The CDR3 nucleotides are TGCAGTGCTAGGACCACAGGGAGTTTTTTCTACACCTTC.

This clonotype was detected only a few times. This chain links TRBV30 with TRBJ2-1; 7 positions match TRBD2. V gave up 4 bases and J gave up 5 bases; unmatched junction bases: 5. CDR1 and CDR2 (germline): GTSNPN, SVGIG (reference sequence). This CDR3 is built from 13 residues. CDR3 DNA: TGTGCCTGGACTAGCGGAAGCCACAATGAGCAGTTCTTC. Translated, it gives CAWTSGSHNEQFF.

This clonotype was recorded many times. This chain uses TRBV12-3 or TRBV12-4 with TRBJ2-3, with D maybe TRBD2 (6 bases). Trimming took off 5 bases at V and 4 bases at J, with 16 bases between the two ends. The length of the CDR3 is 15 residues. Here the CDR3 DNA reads TGTGCCAGCAGTCCCCTCGGAGGGAGCGCAGATACGCAGTATTTT. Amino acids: CASSPLGGSADTQYF.

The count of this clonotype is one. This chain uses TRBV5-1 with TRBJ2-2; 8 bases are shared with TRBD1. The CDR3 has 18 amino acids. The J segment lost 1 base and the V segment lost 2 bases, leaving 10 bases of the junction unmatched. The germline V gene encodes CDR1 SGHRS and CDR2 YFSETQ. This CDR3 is CASSFDRGQNLNTGELFF. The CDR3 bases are TGCGCCAGCAGCTTCGACAGGGGTCAAAATCTGAACACCGGGGAGCTGTTTTTT.

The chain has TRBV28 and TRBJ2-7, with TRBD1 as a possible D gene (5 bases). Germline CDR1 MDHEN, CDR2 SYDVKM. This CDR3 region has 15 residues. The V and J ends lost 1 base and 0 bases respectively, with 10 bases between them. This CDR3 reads CASSLLDNYSYEQYF. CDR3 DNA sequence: TGTGCCAGCAGTTTATTGGACAACTACTCCTACGAGCAGTACTTC.

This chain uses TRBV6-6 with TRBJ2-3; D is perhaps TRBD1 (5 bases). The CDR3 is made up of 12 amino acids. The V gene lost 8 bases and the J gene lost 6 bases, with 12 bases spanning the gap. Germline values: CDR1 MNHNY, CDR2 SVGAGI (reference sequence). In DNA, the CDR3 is TGTGCCAGCCTCTCAGGGTCGGATACGCAGTATTTT. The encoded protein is CASLSGSDTQYF.

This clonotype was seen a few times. DNA of the CDR3: TGCGCCAGCAGCTCGCGACAGGGAGAGGGGGAGACCCAGTACTTC. Translated, it gives CASSSRQGEGETQYF. This rearrangement joins TRBV5-1 to TRBJ2-5; 7 bases map to TRBD1. V trimming: 3 bases; J trimming: 5 bases; junction bases outside the gene matches: 10. This CDR3 has 15 residues. CDR1 is SGHRS and CDR2 is YFSETQ in the germline V gene. The whole variable domain, filled in from reference TRBV5-1 and TRBJ2-5, reads KAGVTQTPRYLIKTRGQQVTLSCSPISGHRSVSWYQQTPGQGLQFLFEYFSETQRNKGNFPGRFSGRQFSNSRSEMNVSTLELGDSALYLCASSSRQGEGETQYFGPGTRLLVL.